The source of this T cell receptor (beta chain) is a study of early T cells in non-severe SARS-CoV-2 infection. Findings and limits, study-wide: The matching step, a VDJdb search, favored anti-spike CD8 responses and missed private and CD4 specificities.

Comments on this clonotype: The antigen is unknown.

Unique molecular identifiers were added to individual cDNA molecules. From the 5' RACE reads, TCRdb called clonotypes with MiXCR, one entry per CDR3 protein. The table includes 55,000 to 70,000 distinct CDR3 sequences, 12% detected once. This receptor was taken from an adult who was a healthcare worker with PCR-confirmed SARS-CoV-2 infection or an uninfected control (not recorded which). Sequenced material: whole blood.

CDR3 protein: CASSLWDYTGELFF. The DNA for the CDR3 is TGTGCCAGCAGCTTATGGGACTACACCGGGGAGCTGTTTTTT. The chain couples TRBV7-9 to TRBJ2-2, with D perhaps TRBD2 (6 bases). Trimming took off 2 bases at V and 3 bases at J, with 7 bases between the two ends. This CDR3 has 14 amino acids. The germline V gene has CDR1 SEHNR and CDR2 FQNEAQ (reference sequence).